This TCR beta chain was captured in a study of T cells in Graves' hyperthyroidism and ophthalmopathy. Ophthalmopathy patients had Clinical Activity Score at least 3, NOSPECS grade at least 4, duration under 3 months. This clonotype has a count of ten or more. Its antigen remains unidentified. V gave up 2 bases and J gave up 2 bases; unmatched junction bases: 7. This CDR3 has 16 amino acids. Germline V gene sequence: CDR1 SGHTA, CDR2 FQGNSA. Broader study findings: Appearing also in blood were most of the thyroid clonotypes expanded above 0.001. A 13 V-J model separated ophthalmopathy from stable hyperthyroidism.

The CDR3 regions of TCR beta were amplified from RNA transcripts. HTBI primers were used for first-round RT-PCR of the TCR CDR3. TCRdb called the multiplex PCR reads again in MiXCR, with one record for every CDR3 protein. Among about 640,000 distinct CDR3 sequences listed, more than 20% were seen once. The sequencing sample was made of blood. The chain carries TRBV7-2 and TRBJ2-3; 7 positions agree with TRBD2. The receptor was derived from a young man with Graves' ophthalmopathy. As DNA, the CDR3 is TGTGCCAGCAGCTTATTCGGGAGGACGTACACAGATACGCAGTATTTT. Protein: CASSLFGRTYTDTQYF.